This is a list of T cell receptor beta chains from one sample in a study of T-cell reconstitution after alpha-beta-depleted transplantation in children. TCRdb used MiXCR to reprocess the PCR reads, holding one entry per CDR3 protein. The sample consists of hundreds of thousands of distinct CDR3 sequences, 16% of them appearing once. Sequenced material: PBMCs, mostly from graft donor cells, taken 360 days after TCRalphabeta/CD19-depleted stem cell transplant. These receptors all come from a male patient between 5 and 17 years old who had a stem cell transplant for acute lymphoblastic leukemia, so the T cells may come from the graft donor. The CDR3 runs from the conserved cysteine through the conserved F or W. Each record gives: CDR3 DNA, CDR3 protein, D gene, V gene, J gene, CDR3 length, clone size. A D gene is named only where the DNA matches it firmly. Size values are once, few and many counts, or a class for expanded clones, and some rows have none.

CDR3nt: TGCGCCAGCAGCCCCAGGGCCGTAGCCAAAAACATTCAGTACTTC; CDR3aa: CASSPRAVAKNIQYF; d_gene: .; v_gene: TRBV5-1; j_gene: TRBJ2-4; len: 15; abundance: .
CDR3nt: TGCAGTGCCCGGACTAGCGGGAGCCTTGGGGAGCAGTACTTC; CDR3aa: CSARTSGSLGEQYF; d_gene: TRBD2; v_gene: TRBV20-1; j_gene: TRBJ2-7; len: 14; abundance: .
CDR3nt: TGCGCCAGCAGCCAAGCAGACAACTACGAGCAGTACTTC; CDR3aa: CASSQADNYEQYF; d_gene: .; v_gene: TRBV4-1; j_gene: TRBJ2-7; len: 13; abundance: few
CDR3nt: TGTGCCATCAGGCCTAGGACTAGCGGGAGCCCCTACGAGCAGTACTTC; CDR3aa: CAIRPRTSGSPYEQYF; d_gene: TRBD2; v_gene: TRBV10-3; j_gene: TRBJ2-7; len: 16; abundance: .
CDR3nt: TGTGCCAGCAGTTTCCAGCGGGCGTACAATGAGCAGTTCTTC; CDR3aa: CASSFQRAYNEQFF; d_gene: .; v_gene: TRBV12-3/TRBV12-4; j_gene: TRBJ2-1; len: 14; abundance: .
CDR3nt: TGCAGTGCTAGCCATGGGCCAGATAGCAATCAGCCCCAGCATTTT; CDR3aa: CSASHGPDSNQPQHF; d_gene: .; v_gene: TRBV20-1; j_gene: TRBJ1-5; len: 15; abundance: .
CDR3nt: TGCGCCAGCAGCTTGGCTAGCGGGAGGGAAGAGACCCAGTACTTC; CDR3aa: CASSLASGREETQYF; d_gene: TRBD2; v_gene: TRBV5-1; j_gene: TRBJ2-5; len: 15; abundance: .
CDR3nt: TGCGCCAGCAGCCGGCCCGTGGGACTAGCGGAAGAGACCCAGTACTTC; CDR3aa: CASSRPVGLAEETQYF; d_gene: TRBD2; v_gene: TRBV5-1; j_gene: TRBJ2-5; len: 16; abundance: .
CDR3nt: TGTGCCAGCAGTTTGGGCAGGGAAGAGACCCAGTACTTC; CDR3aa: CASSLGREETQYF; d_gene: .; v_gene: TRBV5-1; j_gene: TRBJ2-5; len: 13; abundance: many
CDR3nt: TGTGCCAGCTCTGAAGAAGAGACCCAGTACTTC; CDR3aa: CASSEEETQYF; d_gene: .; v_gene: TRBV2; j_gene: TRBJ2-5; len: 11; abundance: many
CDR3nt: TGTGCCAGCAGCCTCAAGGCGAGCTCCTACAATGAGCAGTTCTTC; CDR3aa: CASSLKASSYNEQFF; d_gene: .; v_gene: TRBV7-9; j_gene: TRBJ2-1; len: 15; abundance: many
CDR3nt: TGTGCCAGCAGTTACTCGTCAGGGGCCAATCAGCCCCAGCATTTT; CDR3aa: CASSYSSGANQPQHF; d_gene: .; v_gene: TRBV6-2/TRBV6-3; j_gene: TRBJ1-5; len: 15; abundance: .
CDR3nt: TGCAGCGTCCGGGACACAAGTGCCGGCAATCAGCCCCAGCATTTT; CDR3aa: CSVRDTSAGNQPQHF; d_gene: .; v_gene: TRBV29-1; j_gene: TRBJ1-5; len: 15; abundance: few
CDR3nt: TGTGCCAGCAGCTGGGGGGGACTAGCGGGAGCCACCGGGGAGCTGTTTTTT; CDR3aa: CASSWGGLAGATGELFF; d_gene: TRBD2; v_gene: TRBV12-3/TRBV12-4; j_gene: TRBJ2-2; len: 17; abundance: few
CDR3nt: TGTGCCACCAGCAGAGGCGCCTTGGGGGTTTACCCCTACAATGAGCAGTTCTTC; CDR3aa: CATSRGALGVYPYNEQFF; d_gene: .; v_gene: TRBV15; j_gene: TRBJ2-1; len: 18; abundance: few
CDR3nt: TGTGCCAGCAGCCAAGGGGAGAACGGCGAGGGGATCAGCACAGATACGCAGTATTTT; CDR3aa: CASSQGENGEGISTDTQYF; d_gene: .; v_gene: TRBV7-7; j_gene: TRBJ2-3; len: 19; abundance: few
CDR3nt: TGTGCCAGCAGTAGACGTGGCAATCAGCCCCAGCATTTT; CDR3aa: CASSRRGNQPQHF; d_gene: .; v_gene: TRBV2; j_gene: TRBJ1-5; len: 13; abundance: .
CDR3nt: TGTGCCAGCCTTTCCGGGACAGGGGCCCACGAGCAGTACTTC; CDR3aa: CASLSGTGAHEQYF; d_gene: TRBD1; v_gene: TRBV27; j_gene: TRBJ2-7; len: 14; abundance: .
CDR3nt: TGTGCCAGCAGCTTAGCCCAAGCAACTGGGGCCAACGTCCTGACTTTC; CDR3aa: CASSLAQATGANVLTF; d_gene: .; v_gene: TRBV7-2; j_gene: TRBJ2-6; len: 16; abundance: many
CDR3nt: TGTGCCAGCAGAGACCTAGGAGAAGATACGCAGTATTTT; CDR3aa: CASRDLGEDTQYF; d_gene: .; v_gene: TRBV2; j_gene: TRBJ2-3; len: 13; abundance: .
CDR3nt: TGTGCCAGCAGCCGCGGCCCAGGGTTACTTCGTCCCTACAATGAGCAGTTCTTC; CDR3aa: CASSRGPGLLRPYNEQFF; d_gene: .; v_gene: TRBV3-1; j_gene: TRBJ2-1; len: 18; abundance: few
CDR3nt: TGTGCCACCAGTGGCCTACAGGGTTCCGGGGAGCTGTTTTTT; CDR3aa: CATSGLQGSGELFF; d_gene: .; v_gene: TRBV24-1; j_gene: TRBJ2-2; len: 14; abundance: few
CDR3nt: TGTGCCATCAGTTTCCCCCCTAGCTATAGCGGAGGTCCAGATACGCAGTATTTT; CDR3aa: CAISFPPSYSGGPDTQYF; d_gene: .; v_gene: TRBV12-3/TRBV12-4; j_gene: TRBJ2-3; len: 18; abundance: .
CDR3nt: TGTGCCAGCAGTTACTCGATCGTGACTAGCGGGAGGCGCTACAATGAGCAGTTCTTC; CDR3aa: CASSYSIVTSGRRYNEQFF; d_gene: TRBD2; v_gene: TRBV6-5; j_gene: TRBJ2-1; len: 19; abundance: few
CDR3nt: TGTGCCAGCAGTTCCAGGGGGGGGGGCTACGAGCAGTACTTC; CDR3aa: CASSSRGGGYEQYF; d_gene: .; v_gene: TRBV27; j_gene: TRBJ2-7; len: 14; abundance: .
CDR3nt: TGCGCCAGCAGCCATCTCCCTCAGAGCAGGGGGCGAGGAGACGTCCTGACTTTC; CDR3aa: CASSHLPQSRGRGDVLTF; d_gene: TRBD1; v_gene: TRBV4-1; j_gene: TRBJ2-6; len: 18; abundance: .
CDR3nt: TGCGCCAGCAGCAGGGGCGGCGCGGGCGGTGGCGATGAGCAGTTCTTC; CDR3aa: CASSRGGAGGGDEQFF; d_gene: .; v_gene: TRBV5-1; j_gene: TRBJ2-1; len: 16; abundance: .